This T cell receptor beta chain was sequenced during a study of blood T cell repertoires in COVID-19. Turning to the study itself: Some COVID-19 samples were acute and others convalescent; all came from the United States, Italy and Spain. Sample material is recorded as cDNA or gDNA derived from T cells, B-cell-depleted T cells, or PBMCs.

Source study methods: How many nucleated cells were present was estimated from reference gene primer amplification. The protocol was immunoSEQ multiplex PCR, while the TCRdb copy is restricted to in-frame clones and leaves out a portion. The DNA gave D and trimming, while V, J and clone size come from that table. This sample carries approximately 150,000 clones, around 88% of them seen once, and the ten largest clones take approximately 1.5%. CDR1 is LGHNA and CDR2 is YSLEER in the germline V gene. Trimming took 2 bases from V and 7 from J, leaving 14 bases between them. This CDR3 region has 15 residues.

The sequenced material came from peripheral blood. The receptor was isolated from a woman aged 55-69 years with acute or convalescent COVID-19. The chain links TRBV4-3 to TRBJ1-4; D might be TRBD1 (6 bases). The CDR3 reads CASSQLTGLGEKLFF. The CDR3 DNA is TGCGCCAGCAGCCAACTTACAGGGCTGGGTGAAAAACTGTTTTTT.